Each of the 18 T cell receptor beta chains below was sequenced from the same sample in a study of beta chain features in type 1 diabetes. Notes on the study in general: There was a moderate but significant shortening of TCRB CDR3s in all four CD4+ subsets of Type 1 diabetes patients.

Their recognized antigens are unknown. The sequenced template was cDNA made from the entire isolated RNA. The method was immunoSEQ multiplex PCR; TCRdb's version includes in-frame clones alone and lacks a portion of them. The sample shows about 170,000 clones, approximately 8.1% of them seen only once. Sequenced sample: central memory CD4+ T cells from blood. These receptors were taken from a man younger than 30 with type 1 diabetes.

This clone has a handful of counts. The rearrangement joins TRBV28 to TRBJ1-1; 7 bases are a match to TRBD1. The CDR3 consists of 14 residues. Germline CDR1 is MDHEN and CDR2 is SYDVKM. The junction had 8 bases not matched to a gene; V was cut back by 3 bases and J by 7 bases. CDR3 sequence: CASSLPPRQGEAFF. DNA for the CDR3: TGTGCCAGCAGTTTGCCCCCGAGACAGGGTGAAGCTTTCTTT.

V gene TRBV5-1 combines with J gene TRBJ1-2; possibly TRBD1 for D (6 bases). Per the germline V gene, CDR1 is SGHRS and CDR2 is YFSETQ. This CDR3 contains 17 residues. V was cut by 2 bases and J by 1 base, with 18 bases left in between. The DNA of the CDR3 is TGCGCCAGCAGCTTAGCGGACAGCAAGACTTTTAACTATGGCTACACCTTC. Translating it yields CASSLADSKTFNYGYTF.

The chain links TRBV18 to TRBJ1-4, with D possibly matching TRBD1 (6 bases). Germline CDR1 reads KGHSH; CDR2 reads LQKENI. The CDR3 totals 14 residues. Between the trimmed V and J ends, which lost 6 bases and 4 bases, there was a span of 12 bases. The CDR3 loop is CASSANRDNEKLFF. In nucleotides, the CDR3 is TGTGCCAGCTCTGCGAACAGGGATAATGAAAAACTGTTTTTT.

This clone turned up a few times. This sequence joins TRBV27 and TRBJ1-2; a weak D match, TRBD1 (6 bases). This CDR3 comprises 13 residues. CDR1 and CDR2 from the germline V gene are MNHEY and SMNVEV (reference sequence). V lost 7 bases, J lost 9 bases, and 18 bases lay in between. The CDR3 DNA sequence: TGTGCCAGCACCGCTTCAGGGGCGAGGAGCTACACCTTC. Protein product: CASTASGARSYTF.

CDR3 residues: CASSLYRGERLETQYF. The CDR3 DNA sequence: TGTGCCAGCAGCTTATACAGGGGGGAAAGGCTTGAGACCCAGTACTTC. The V gene is TRBV7-2, the J gene TRBJ2-5, with 8 positions matching TRBD1. The CDR3 is made up of 16 amino acids. V lost 2 bases, J lost 5 bases, and 10 bases stayed unmatched. The V gene's germline CDR1 is SGHTA and CDR2 FQGNSA.

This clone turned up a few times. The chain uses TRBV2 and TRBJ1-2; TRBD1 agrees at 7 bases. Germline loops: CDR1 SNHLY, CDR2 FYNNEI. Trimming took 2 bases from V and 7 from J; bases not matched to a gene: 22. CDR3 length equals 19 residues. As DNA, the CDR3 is TGTGCCAGCAGTGAACAGGTGGGGGCCCCTCGGGAGGGGGCGCCTGGCTACACCTTC. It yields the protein CASSEQVGAPREGAPGYTF.

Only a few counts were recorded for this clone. For the CDR3, the DNA is TGTGCCAGCAGTGAGGACAGTCAGCCCCAGCATTTT. Protein sequence: CASSEDSQPQHF. This chain joins TRBV2 and TRBJ1-5; TRBD1 is a possible D gene (6 bases). The CDR3 contains 12 residues. The germline gives CDR1 SNHLY, CDR2 FYNNEI. Trimming took 3 bases from V and 6 from J, leaving 6 bases between them.

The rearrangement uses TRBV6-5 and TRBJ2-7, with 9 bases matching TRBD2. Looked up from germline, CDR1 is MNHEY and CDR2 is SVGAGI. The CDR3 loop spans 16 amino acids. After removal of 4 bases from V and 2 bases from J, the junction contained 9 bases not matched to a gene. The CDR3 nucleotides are TGTGCCAGCAGTTTCTCAGGGCGGGGGGGTGCCTACGAGCAGTACTTC. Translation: CASSFSGRGGAYEQYF.

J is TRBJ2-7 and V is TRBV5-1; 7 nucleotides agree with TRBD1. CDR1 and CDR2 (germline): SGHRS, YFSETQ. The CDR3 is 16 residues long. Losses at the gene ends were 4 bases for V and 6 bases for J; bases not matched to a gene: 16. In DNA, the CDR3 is TGCGCCAGCAGCCGCCGGCCACAGGGGAACCCTTCCGAGCAGTACTTC. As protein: CASSRRPQGNPSEQYF.

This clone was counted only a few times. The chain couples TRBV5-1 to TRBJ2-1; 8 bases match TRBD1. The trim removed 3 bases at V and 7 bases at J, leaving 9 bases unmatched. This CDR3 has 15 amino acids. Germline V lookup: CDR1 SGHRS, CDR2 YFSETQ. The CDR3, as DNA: TGCGCCAGCAGCTCGCAGGGGGCGCTGGTAAATGAGCAGTTCTTC. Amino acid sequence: CASSSQGALVNEQFF.

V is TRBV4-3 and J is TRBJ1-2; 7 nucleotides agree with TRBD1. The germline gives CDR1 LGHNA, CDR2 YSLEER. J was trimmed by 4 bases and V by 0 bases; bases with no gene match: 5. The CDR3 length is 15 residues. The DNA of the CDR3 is TGCGCCAGCAGCCAAGAACCCACAGGGGTCTATGGCTACACCTTC. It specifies CASSQEPTGVYGYTF.

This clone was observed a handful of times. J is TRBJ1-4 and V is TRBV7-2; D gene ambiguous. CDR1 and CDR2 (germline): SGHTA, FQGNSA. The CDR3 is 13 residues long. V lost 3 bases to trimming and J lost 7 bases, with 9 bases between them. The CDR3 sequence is CASSFKGSEKLFF. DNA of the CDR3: TGTGCCAGCAGCTTCAAAGGGAGTGAAAAACTGTTTTTT.

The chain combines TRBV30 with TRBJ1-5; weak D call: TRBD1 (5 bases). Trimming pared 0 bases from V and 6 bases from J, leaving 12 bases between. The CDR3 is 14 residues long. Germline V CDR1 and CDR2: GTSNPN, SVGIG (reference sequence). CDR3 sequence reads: CAWSVGRESQPQHF. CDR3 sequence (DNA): TGTGCCTGGAGTGTCGGCAGGGAATCTCAGCCCCAGCATTTT.

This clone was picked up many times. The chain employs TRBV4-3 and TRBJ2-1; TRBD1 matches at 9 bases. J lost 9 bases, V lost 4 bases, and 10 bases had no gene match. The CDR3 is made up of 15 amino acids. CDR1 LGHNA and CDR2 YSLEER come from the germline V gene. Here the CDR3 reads CASSPLTGTGSEQFF. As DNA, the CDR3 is TGCGCCAGCAGCCCTCTAACCGGGACAGGGAGTGAGCAGTTCTTC.

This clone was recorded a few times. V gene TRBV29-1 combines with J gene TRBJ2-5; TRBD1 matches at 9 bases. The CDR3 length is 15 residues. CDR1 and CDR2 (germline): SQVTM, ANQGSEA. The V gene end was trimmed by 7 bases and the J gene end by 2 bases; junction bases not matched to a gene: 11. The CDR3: CSADSHRGRQETQYF. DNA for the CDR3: TGCAGCGCCGACTCCCACAGGGGGCGACAAGAGACCCAGTACTTC.

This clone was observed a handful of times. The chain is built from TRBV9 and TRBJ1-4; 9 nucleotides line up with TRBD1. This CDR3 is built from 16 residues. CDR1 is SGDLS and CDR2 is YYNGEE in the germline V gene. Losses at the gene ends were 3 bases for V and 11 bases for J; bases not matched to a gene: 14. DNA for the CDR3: TGTGCCAGCAGCGGCGGCCGGGACAGGGAGGATTCGAAACTGTTTTTT. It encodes CASSGGRDREDSKLFF.

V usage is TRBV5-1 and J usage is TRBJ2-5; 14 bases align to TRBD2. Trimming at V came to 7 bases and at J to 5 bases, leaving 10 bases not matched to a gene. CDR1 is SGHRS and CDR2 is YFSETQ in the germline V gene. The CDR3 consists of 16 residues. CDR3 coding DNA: TGCGCCAGCCGCTCGGGACTAGCGGGAGTCGGGGAGACCCAGTACTTC. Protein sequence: CASRSGLAGVGETQYF.

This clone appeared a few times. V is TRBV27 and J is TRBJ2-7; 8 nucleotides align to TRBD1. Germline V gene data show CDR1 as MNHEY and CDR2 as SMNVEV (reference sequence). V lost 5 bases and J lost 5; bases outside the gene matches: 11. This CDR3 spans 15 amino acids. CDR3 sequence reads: CASSINRDRTHEQYF. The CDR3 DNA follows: TGTGCCAGCAGTATTAACCGGGACAGGACCCACGAGCAGTACTTC.